The subject of this entry is one T cell receptor (beta chain). As yet, its antigen is unknown. The sample is drawn from a study of T-cell reconstitution after alpha-beta-depleted transplantation in children. Whole-study results and caveats: From newly produced T cells came most of the T-cell counts and diversity one year after transplant. Several hundred expanded graft clones reportedly gave rise to the alpha-beta T cells present about two months after transplant.

Unique molecular identifiers tagged the TCRbeta library. MiXCR was run by TCRdb on the PCR reads, yielding one entry per CDR3 protein. The sample has roughly 340,000 distinct CDR3 sequences; 15% to 20% are singletons. The sample in question was PBMCs, mostly from graft donor cells, obtained 360 days after TCRalphabeta/CD19-depleted stem cell transplant. This sequence originates from a male patient aged 2-10 years who had a stem cell transplant for acute lymphoblastic leukemia, so the T cells may come from the graft donor.

CDR3 loop: CASSVGFGIAGGLHNEQFF. The CDR3 DNA reads as TGTGCCAGCAGCGTAGGGTTCGGGATAGCGGGAGGACTTCACAATGAGCAGTTCTTC. The chain joins TRBV9 to TRBJ2-1; 10 nucleotides match TRBD2. The CDR3 contains 19 residues. V lost 0 bases and J lost 5; bases outside the gene matches: 14. The V gene's germline CDR1 is SGDLS and CDR2 YYNGEE.